This T cell receptor (beta chain) comes out of a study of early T cells in non-severe SARS-CoV-2 infection. Overall study: Sequenced material consisted of bulk RNA (from unsorted whole blood), and chains were unpaired.

TCRdb reanalysed the 5' RACE reads using MiXCR and keeps one entry per CDR3 protein. This table has roughly 68,000 distinct CDR3 sequences, around 4.6% appearing once. This clonotype was counted ten times or more. This CDR3 is 14 amino acids long. Per germline, CDR1 SQVTM and CDR2 ANQGSEA. Losses at the gene ends were 1 base for V and 4 bases for J; bases not matched to a gene: 2. This receptor was taken from an adult who was a healthcare worker with PCR-confirmed SARS-CoV-2 infection or an uninfected control (not recorded which). The chain joins TRBV29-1 to TRBJ2-3; 10 nucleotides agree with TRBD2. The sequencing input was whole blood. The CDR3 DNA is TGCAGCGTTGAAGTAGCGGGGGGCGCAGATACGCAGTATTTT. This translates into CSVEVAGGADTQYF.